These 24 T cell receptor beta chains came from one sample sequenced in a study of chemoradiotherapy in HPV16-positive cancers. Sequencing was performed with immunoSEQ multiplex PCR; in TCRdb, only in-frame clones are kept and a portion is missing. This table has 20,000 or so clones, roughly 90% appearing once. The source material was blood, sampled from a patient who underwent chemoradiotherapy. The source is a human donor with HPV-associated anogenital cancer.

This clone was found a few times. The CDR3 sequence is CASSVEEDVSYGYTF. CDR3 DNA sequence: TGTGCCAGCAGCGTAGAGGAGGATGTCAGCTATGGCTACACCTTC. V gene TRBV9 combines with J gene TRBJ1-2; D gene uncertain. V was cut by 0 bases and J by 4 bases, with 13 bases left in between. Germline CDR1 reads SGDLS; CDR2 reads YYNGEE. The CDR3 loop spans 15 amino acids.

The chain uses TRBV7-9 and TRBJ1-2, with D perhaps matching TRBD1 (5 bases). V was pared by 0 bases and J by 8 bases, with 10 bases between. The CDR3 totals 13 residues. Germline loops: CDR1 SEHNR, CDR2 FQNEAQ (reference sequence). This CDR3 reads CASSLAGQGGYTF. In DNA form, the CDR3 reads TGTGCCAGCAGCTTAGCAGGGCAGGGCGGCTACACCTTC.

V and J are TRBV11-3 and TRBJ1-3, with TRBD1 identical over 7 bases. The CDR3 covers 17 residues. With 3 bases clipped from V and 2 bases from J, the junction kept 10 bases outside the gene matches. Germline V lookup: CDR1 SGHNT, CDR2 YENEEA. The CDR3 DNA is TGTGCCAGCAGCTTTGCCCCAGACAGGGAGACTGGAAACACCATATATTTT. As protein: CASSFAPDRETGNTIYF.

The chain employs TRBV5-1 and TRBJ2-1; D possibly corresponds to TRBD1 (5 bases). V was shortened by 0 bases and J by 6 bases, with 16 bases between the two germline ends. The length of the CDR3 is 16 residues. CDR1 and CDR2 (germline): SGHRS, YFSETQ. CDR3 sequence (DNA): TGCGCCAGCAGCTTGGAAGGGGTGGCTCTGGGCAATGAGCAGTTCTTC. Translating it yields CASSLEGVALGNEQFF.

J is TRBJ2-3 and V is TRBV19; TRBD2 matches at 10 bases. Germline CDR1 and CDR2: LNHDA and SQIVND (reference sequence). The ends lost 4 bases at V and 1 base at J; junction bases unmatched: 8. The CDR3 length is 17 residues. CDR3 sequence reads: CASSNLAGVLGTDTQYF. CDR3 in DNA: TGTGCCAGTAGTAACCTAGCGGGGGTGTTAGGCACAGATACGCAGTATTTT. The full variable domain, with the rest looked up from reference TRBV19 and TRBJ2-3, is DGGITQSPKYLFRKEGQNVTLSCEQNLNHDAMYWYRQDPGQGLRLIYYSQIVNDFQKGDIAEGYSVSREKKESFPLTVTSAQKNPTAFYLCASSNLAGVLGTDTQYFGPGTRLTVL.

The chain uses TRBV7-8 and TRBJ1-1; 7 nucleotides line up with TRBD1. Looked up from germline, CDR1 is SGHVS and CDR2 is FQNEAQ. The CDR3 totals 13 residues. V dropped 5 bases and J dropped 5; count of bases not matched to a gene: 5. CDR3 sequence: CASSIIQGTEAFF. The DNA for the CDR3 is TGTGCCAGCAGCATTATACAGGGGACTGAAGCTTTCTTT.

This rearrangement joins TRBV12-5 to TRBJ1-1, with TRBD1 matching 8 bases. Germline CDR1 reads LGHNT; CDR2 reads FRNRAP. The CDR3 length is 15 residues. Germline trimming cut 5 bases from V and 3 bases from J; bases unmatched to any gene: 8. The CDR3, as DNA: TGTGCTAGTGGTCCACACAGGGGGGTTGACACTGAAGCTTTCTTT. The encoded protein is CASGPHRGVDTEAFF.

This rearrangement joins TRBV5-6 to TRBJ1-2, with 8 bases fitting TRBD1. J was trimmed by 8 bases and V by 6 bases; bases with no gene match: 9. This CDR3 has 13 amino acids. Germline values: CDR1 SGHDT, CDR2 YYEEEE. CDR3 nucleotide sequence: TGTGCCAGCACCTCCGGGACAGGTGACGGCTACACCTTC. Translation: CASTSGTGDGYTF.

The chain employs TRBV30 and TRBJ2-7; a possible D gene is TRBD1 (6 bases). This CDR3 comprises 13 residues. The V gene lost 4 bases and the J gene lost 3 bases, with 13 bases spanning the gap. The V gene's germline CDR1 is GTSNPN and CDR2 SVGIG (reference sequence). The DNA of the CDR3 is TGTGCCTGGACACAGGGTAAGCACTACGAGCAGTACTTC. Its translation is CAWTQGKHYEQYF.

The chain joins TRBV11-2 to TRBJ2-5, with 7 bases identical to TRBD2. The CDR3 has 14 residues. The trim removed 1 base at V and 4 bases at J, leaving 3 bases unmatched. Germline V gene lookup returns CDR1 SGHAT and CDR2 FQNNGV. CDR3 amino acids: CASSLGGGAETQYF. CDR3 DNA: TGTGCCAGCAGCTTAGGGGGAGGGGCAGAGACCCAGTACTTC.

In its sample, this clone was seen a few times. The chain recombines TRBV7-8 with TRBJ1-6; 7 bases match TRBD1. CDR3 size: 13 residues. Germline CDR1 SGHVS, CDR2 FQNEAQ. Trimming removed 6 bases from V and 9 bases from J; junction bases left unmatched: 5. The CDR3 sequence: CASRTGTVSPLHF. CDR3 DNA: TGTGCCAGCAGAACCGGGACAGTTTCACCCCTCCACTTT.

The chain carries TRBV30 and TRBJ1-1; D remains ambiguous. V lost 0 bases and J lost 4, with 21 bases in between. Germline CDR1 is GTSNPN and CDR2 is SVGIG (reference sequence). This CDR3 is 17 amino acids long. The CDR3, as DNA: TGTGCCTGGAGTGTACTTAGCTTCCCCTTTACGGGCACTGAAGCTTTCTTT. This sequence encodes CAWSVLSFPFTGTEAFF.

The V gene is TRBV7-2, the J gene TRBJ1-1; D possibly corresponds to TRBD1 (5 bases). Germline CDR1 is SGHTA and CDR2 is FQGNSA. With 1 base removed from V and 0 bases from J, the gap between germline ends came to 6 bases. CDR3 length: 14 residues. DNA for the CDR3: TGTGCCAGCAGCTTAGGACAGATGAACACTGAAGCTTTCTTT. This gives the protein CASSLGQMNTEAFF. The full variable domain, completed using reference TRBV7-2 and TRBJ1-1, is GAGVSQSPSNKVTEKGKDVELRCDPISGHTALYWYRQSLGQGLEFLIYFQGNSAPDKSGLPSDRFSAERTGGSVSTLTIQRTQQEDSAVYLCASSLGQMNTEAFFGQGTRLTVV.

This chain links TRBV29-1 with TRBJ2-7, with 7 bases lining up with TRBD2. The CDR3 has 15 amino acids. Losses at the gene ends were 4 bases for V and 0 bases for J; bases not matched to a gene: 9. Per germline, CDR1 SQVTM and CDR2 ANQGSEA. Here the CDR3 reads CSVVNREGSSYEQYV. As DNA, the CDR3 is TGCAGCGTTGTCAATAGGGAGGGAAGCTCCTACGAGCAGTACGTC.

The chain carries TRBV7-2 and TRBJ2-5; D unresolved. CDR3 length: 12 amino acids. Trimming took 0 bases from V and 1 from J, leaving 0 bases between them. From germline, CDR1 is SGHTA and CDR2 FQGNSA. In DNA, the CDR3 is TGTGCCAGCAGCTTAGCCCAAGAGACCCAGTACTTC. It is translated as CASSLAQETQYF.

V usage is TRBV4-1 and J usage is TRBJ2-3; the match to TRBD2 covers 9 bases. Germline V gives CDR1 MGHRA, CDR2 YSYEKL. Unmatched junction bases numbered 4, after V lost 1 base and J lost 2 bases. This CDR3 is built from 16 residues. Here the CDR3 DNA reads TGCGCCAGCAGCCAAGTTGGCGGGGGGGCCACAGATACGCAGTATTTT. It yields the protein CASSQVGGGATDTQYF.

The chain couples TRBV5-6 to TRBJ2-7; TRBD1 aligns across 10 bases. The germline CDR1 and CDR2 sequences are SGHDT and YYEEEE. The CDR3 is 16 amino acids. V was pared by 0 bases and J by 6 bases, with 9 bases of the junction left unmatched. The CDR3 region is CASSLGGGTGVSEQYF. The CDR3 bases are TGTGCCAGCAGCTTGGGGGGAGGGACAGGGGTCTCCGAGCAGTACTTC.

The rearrangement links TRBV5-1 to TRBJ2-3; D possibly corresponds to TRBD2 (5 bases). The CDR3 covers 15 residues. V lost 1 base and J 0 bases, leaving 9 bases between the germline ends. Germline CDR1 reads SGHRS; CDR2 reads YFSETQ. The CDR3 nucleotides read TGCGCCAGCAGCTTGAACGAGGGCAGCACAGATACGCAGTATTTT. This encodes CASSLNEGSTDTQYF.

V gene TRBV5-1 combines with J gene TRBJ2-7; 9 nucleotides agree with TRBD2. CDR1 and CDR2 from the germline V gene are SGHRS and YFSETQ. CDR3 length equals 19 residues. After removal of 3 bases from V and 7 bases from J, the junction contained 23 bases not matched to a gene. The CDR3 nucleotides read TGCGCCAGCAGCTCGAGGTGGAGTAGCGGGGGCACTTCCGCCGAAGAGCAGTACTTC. This codes for CASSSRWSSGGTSAEEQYF. The full variable domain, rest sourced from reference TRBV5-1 and TRBJ2-7, is KAGVTQTPRYLIKTRGQQVTLSCSPISGHRSVSWYQQTPGQGLQFLFEYFSETQRNKGNFPGRFSGRQFSNSRSEMNVSTLELGDSALYLCASSSRWSSGGTSAEEQYFGPGTRLTVT.

J is TRBJ1-2 and V is TRBV7-9; D is possibly TRBD1 (6 bases). The CDR3 covers 14 residues. CDR1 SEHNR and CDR2 FQNEAQ come from the germline V gene (reference sequence). With 5 bases removed from V and 3 bases from J, the gap between germline ends came to 13 bases. CDR3 bases: TGTGCCAGCAGCCCTCAGGCAGGGGACTATGGCTACACCTTC. Translated: CASSPQAGDYGYTF.

The chain is built from TRBV9 and TRBJ1-3, with D perhaps TRBD1 (5 bases). V lost 4 bases, J lost 4 bases, and 9 bases lay in between. This CDR3 spans 13 amino acids. CDR1 is SGDLS and CDR2 is YYNGEE in the germline V gene. The CDR3: CASSRGDGNTIYF. CDR3 coding DNA: TGTGCCAGCAGCAGAGGGGACGGAAACACCATATATTTT.

This chain joins TRBV5-1 and TRBJ1-1; 8 positions agree with TRBD1. Per germline, CDR1 SGHRS and CDR2 YFSETQ. The CDR3 consists of 14 residues. J was trimmed by 9 bases and V by 4 bases; bases with no gene match: 11. CDR3 DNA: TGCGCCAGCAGCCAACAAGACAGGGGAACTCAAGCTTTCTTT. Translation gives CASSQQDRGTQAFF.

The V call is TRBV15, the J call TRBJ1-3; tentative D call: TRBD1 (6 bases). The CDR3 spans 15 residues. CDR1 LNHNV and CDR2 YYDKDF come from the germline V gene (reference sequence). V was cut by 1 base and J by 4 bases, with 11 bases left in between. CDR3 in amino acids: CATSRAGAGGNTIYF. DNA of the CDR3: TGTGCCACCAGCAGAGCAGGGGCGGGGGGAAACACCATATATTTT. The full variable domain, rest sourced from reference TRBV15 and TRBJ1-3, is DAMVIQNPRYQVTQFGKPVTLSCSQTLNHNVMYWYQQKSSQAPKLLFHYYDKDFNNEADTPDNFQSRRPNTSFCFLDIRSPGLGDTAMYLCATSRAGAGGNTIYFGEGSWLTVV.

The rearrangement joins TRBV7-8 to TRBJ2-2, with D perhaps TRBD2 (7 bases). This CDR3 is built from 17 residues. Germline-derived CDR1 and CDR2 are SGHVS and FQNEAQ. V lost 3 bases and J 0 bases, leaving 14 bases between the germline ends. For the CDR3, the DNA is TGTGCCAGCAGCTTCAAGGGGGGGGTTCCGAACACCGGGGAGCTGTTTTTT. Amino acid sequence: CASSFKGGVPNTGELFF. Supplemented by reference TRBV7-8 and TRBJ2-2, the full variable domain reads GAGVSQSPRYKVAKRGQDVALRCDPISGHVSLFWYQQALGQGPEFLTYFQNEAQLDKSGLPSDRFFAERPEGSVSTLKIQRTQQEDSAVYLCASSFKGGVPNTGELFFGEGSRLTVL.